The 13 T cell receptor beta chains listed next were all sequenced from one sample in a study of blood T cell repertoires in COVID-19 (TCRdb year 2020). Receptor amplification or capture employed the immunoSEQ multiplex PCR assay. This is the immuneACCESS table as TCRdb keeps it, with only in-frame sequences that have V and J called. A part of the clones is gone; compared with another copy, unresolved V genes explain less than half, and the rest is unexplained. The sample contains roughly 100,000 clones, about four fifths of them found a single time. About 16% of the sample belongs to the ten largest clones. The sample comprised peripheral blood. These receptors all come from a woman at least 80 years old with acute or convalescent COVID-19.

The DNA of the CDR3 is TGCGCCAGTAGAACAGGGGCCCAAGAGACCCAGTACTTC. This codes for CASRTGAQETQYF. This chain links TRBV5-1 with TRBJ2-5, with 7 bases fitting TRBD1. V shed 8 bases and J 1 base; nucleotides not matched to a gene: 5. The CDR3 has 13 residues. CDR1 is SGHRS and CDR2 is YFSETQ in the germline V gene. Supplemented by reference TRBV5-1 and TRBJ2-5, the full variable domain reads KAGVTQTPRYLIKTRGQQVTLSCSPISGHRSVSWYQQTPGQGLQFLFEYFSETQRNKGNFPGRFSGRQFSNSRSEMNVSTLELGDSALYLCASRTGAQETQYFGPGTRLLVL.

This chain uses TRBV11-2 with TRBJ2-7; 7 bases line up with TRBD1. Germline CDR1 SGHAT, CDR2 FQNNGV. V gave up 3 bases and J gave up 2 bases; unmatched junction bases: 13. This CDR3 is 17 amino acids long. DNA for the CDR3: TGTGCCAGCAGCTTGGGACAGACTCTCCCACGCCCCTACGAGCAGTACGTC. Amino acid sequence: CASSLGQTLPRPYEQYV.

V usage is TRBV6-5 and J usage is TRBJ1-3; the match to TRBD1 covers 9 bases. The CDR3 sequence is 16 residues long. From germline, CDR1 is MNHEY and CDR2 SVGAGI. The trim removed 2 bases at V and 0 bases at J, leaving 2 bases unmatched. Here the CDR3 reads CASSYGTGHSGNTIYF. The DNA for the CDR3 is TGTGCCAGCAGTTACGGGACAGGGCACTCTGGAAACACCATATATTTT.

A single count supports this clone. The chain is built from TRBV28 and TRBJ1-1, with D perhaps matching TRBD1 (6 bases). Between the trimmed V and J ends, which lost 2 bases and 10 bases, there was a span of 14 bases. CDR3 length: 13 amino acids. Germline V gives CDR1 MDHEN, CDR2 SYDVKM. The CDR3: CASSLPLGAGAFF. CDR3 DNA: TGTGCCAGCAGTTTACCCTTGGGGGCCGGAGCTTTCTTT.

This clone was counted a few times. The chain uses TRBV24-1 and TRBJ2-3; TRBD2 is a possible D gene (5 bases). Trimming left V 7 bases short and J 4 bases short, with 11 bases between. The CDR3 is 13 amino acids. In germline, CDR1 is KGHDR, CDR2 SFDVKD. The CDR3 DNA sequence: TGTGCCACCAGAGTATCCGGGGCAGATACGCAGTATTTT. Amino acid sequence: CATRVSGADTQYF.

This clone was seen a few times. The gene calls are TRBV28 and TRBJ2-7; 10 positions agree with TRBD2. The J segment lost 1 base and the V segment lost 2 bases, leaving 5 bases of the junction unmatched. Looked up from germline, CDR1 is MDHEN and CDR2 is SYDVKM. The CDR3 extends over 16 amino acids. Written as DNA, the CDR3 is TGTGCCAGCAGTTTAAGTTCAGCGGGAGGGTCCTACGAGCAGTACTTC. Translating it yields CASSLSSAGGSYEQYF.

V gene TRBV11-3 combines with J gene TRBJ2-1; TRBD2 is a possible D gene (5 bases). This CDR3 has 16 residues. Germline CDR1 reads SGHNT; CDR2 reads YENEEA. Deletions cut 2 bases from V and 9 bases from J, with 20 bases between. The CDR3, as DNA: TGTGCCAGCAGCTTACGGGGATTGGTGCAGCCTGCTGAGCAGTTCTTC. As protein: CASSLRGLVQPAEQFF.

V gene TRBV27 combines with J gene TRBJ2-3, with 8 bases fitting TRBD2. CDR3 size: 16 residues. With V trimmed by 6 bases and J by 6 bases, 14 bases remained unmatched. Germline CDR1 is MNHEY and CDR2 is SMNVEV (reference sequence). CDR3: CASRQNSGNPLDTQYF. The DNA for the CDR3 is TGTGCCAGCAGGCAAAATAGCGGGAACCCCTTGGATACGCAGTATTTT.

The chain has TRBV3-1 (or the pseudogene TRBV3-2) and TRBJ2-2; TRBD1 might be the D (6 bases). The CDR3 is 16 amino acids. Trimming shortened V by 1 base and J by 6 bases, and 15 bases separated the two germline ends. Germline V gene lookup returns CDR1 LGHDT and CDR2 YNNKEL (reference sequence). CDR3 coding DNA: TGTGCCAGCAGCCAAGCTTTTGGCAGGGGTCCCGGGGAGCTGTTTTTT. This encodes CASSQAFGRGPGELFF.

This chain uses TRBV28 with TRBJ1-5; maybe TRBD1 (6 bases). Trimming cost V 2 bases and J 4 bases, with 9 bases left between them. The V gene's germline CDR1 is MDHEN and CDR2 SYDVKM. This CDR3 comprises 14 residues. The CDR3 region is CASSLLDSNQPQHF. CDR3 coding DNA: TGTGCCAGCAGTTTACTGGACAGTAATCAGCCCCAGCATTTT. The full variable domain, rest sourced from reference TRBV28 and TRBJ1-5, is DVKVTQSSRYLVKRTGEKVFLECVQDMDHENMFWYRQDPGLGLRLIYFSYDVKMKEKGDIPEGYSVSREKKERFSLILESASTNQTSMYLCASSLLDSNQPQHFGDGTRLSIL.

The chain is built from TRBV5-4 and TRBJ2-3; a weak D match, TRBD1 (5 bases). CDR1 and CDR2 (germline): SGHNT, YYREEE (reference sequence). This CDR3 has 14 amino acids. Trimming removed 3 bases at V and 6 bases at J, with 14 bases between. The CDR3 sequence is CASSYDSPEDTQYF. In DNA form, the CDR3 reads TGTGCCAGCAGCTATGACAGCCCAGAGGATACGCAGTATTTT.

Details on this clone: Other nucleotide sequences in the sample specify the same CDR3. The rearrangement links TRBV2 to TRBJ2-5; D is unresolved. V was pared by 4 bases and J by 5 bases, with 11 bases between. This CDR3 is built from 13 residues. CDR1 and CDR2 from the germline V gene are SNHLY and FYNNEI. The CDR3, as DNA: TGTGCCAGCAGTGTCAGTCTCGGGGAGACCCAGTACTTC. Amino acid sequence: CASSVSLGETQYF.

This clone was observed a single time. The J gene is TRBJ1-1, the V gene TRBV5-1, with D possibly TRBD1 on 5 matching bases. CDR3 length equals 13 residues. From germline, CDR1 is SGHRS and CDR2 YFSETQ. The V end lost 3 bases, the J end lost 5 bases, and 11 bases lay between the germline ends. The CDR3 here is CASSSQGDTEAFF. The CDR3, as DNA: TGCGCCAGCAGCTCCCAAGGGGATACTGAAGCTTTCTTT.